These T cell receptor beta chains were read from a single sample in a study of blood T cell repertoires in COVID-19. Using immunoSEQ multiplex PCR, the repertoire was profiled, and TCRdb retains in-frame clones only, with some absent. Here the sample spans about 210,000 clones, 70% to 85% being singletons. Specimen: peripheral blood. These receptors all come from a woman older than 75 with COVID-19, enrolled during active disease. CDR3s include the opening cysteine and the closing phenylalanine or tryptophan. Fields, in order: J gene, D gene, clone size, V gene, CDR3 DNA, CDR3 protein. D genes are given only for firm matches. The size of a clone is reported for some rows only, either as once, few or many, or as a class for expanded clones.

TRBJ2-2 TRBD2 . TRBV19 TGTGCCAGTAGGCTTAGCGGGATCGTCGCCGGGGAGCTGTTTTTT CASRLSGIVAGELFF
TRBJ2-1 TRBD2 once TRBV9 TGTGCCAGCAGCGTAGACGCTGGGGGGGAGTGGTTCAATGAGCAGTTCTTC CASSVDAGGEWFNEQFF
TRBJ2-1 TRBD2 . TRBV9 TGTGCCAGCAGCCCTAGCGGCACATCCTACAATGAGCAGTTCTTC CASSPSGTSYNEQFF
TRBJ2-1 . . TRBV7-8 TGTGCCAGCATGGGACTTACAGGTCCCAATGAGCAGTTCTTC CASMGLTGPNEQFF
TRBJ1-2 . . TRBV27 TGTGCCAGCAGTTTGAGCGCGGCCGCACCCTATGGCTACACCTTC CASSLSAAAPYGYTF
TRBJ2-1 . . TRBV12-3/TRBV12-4 TGTGCCAGCAGCCCCGGTGCAAGTGAGCAGTTCTTC CASSPGASEQFF
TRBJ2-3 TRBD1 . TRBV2 TGTGCCAGCAGTGGGGCGGACAGGGCCCAGGGTACGCAGTATTTT CASSGADRAQGTQYF
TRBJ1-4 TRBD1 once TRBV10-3 TGTGCCATCAGTCGGACAGGGGGAAATGAAAAACTGTTTTTT CAISRTGGNEKLFF
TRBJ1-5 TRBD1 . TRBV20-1 TGCAGTGCTAGTCTGACAGGGGTTGGGCAGCCCCAGCATTTT CSASLTGVGQPQHF
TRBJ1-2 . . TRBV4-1 TGCGCCAGCAGCCAGGGCTTCGGTGTGGGGGGAGATGGCTACACCTTC CASSQGFGVGGDGYTF
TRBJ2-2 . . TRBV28 TGTGCCAGCAGTCCCACAGTCTACACCGGGGAGCTGTTTTTT CASSPTVYTGELFF
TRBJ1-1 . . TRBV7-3 TGTGCCAGCAGCTTACAAAAATTTTCTGAAGCTTTCTTT CASSLQKFSEAFF
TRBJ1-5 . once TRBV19 TGTGCCAGTAGAAAAGGAGAGACGTATAGCAATCAGCCCCAGCATTTT CASRKGETYSNQPQHF
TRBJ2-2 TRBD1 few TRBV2 TGTGCCAGCGGGACAGCCAACACCGGGGAGCTGTTTTTT CASGTANTGELFF
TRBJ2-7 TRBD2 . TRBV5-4 TGTGCCAGCAGCGCCACTGAGCGGGGGTACGAGCAGTACTTC CASSATERGYEQYF
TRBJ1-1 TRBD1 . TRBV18 TGTGCCAGCTCAGCTCCGGGACAGGGGTCATACACTGAAGCTTTCTTT CASSAPGQGSYTEAFF
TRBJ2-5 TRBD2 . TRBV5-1 TGCGCCAGCAGCTCGGGACTAGCGGGAGACCCTTGGGAGACCCAGTACTTC CASSSGLAGDPWETQYF
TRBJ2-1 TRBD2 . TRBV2 TGTGCCAGCAGAGACGGACTAGCGGGAGGTCAGAATGAGCAGTTCTTC CASRDGLAGGQNEQFF
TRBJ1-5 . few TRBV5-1 TGCGCCAGCAGCGAAACAGGGCAGCCCCAGCATTTT CASSETGQPQHF
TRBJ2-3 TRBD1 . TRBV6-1 TGTGCCAGCAGTGAAGGGACAGGGAACACAGATACGCAGTATTTT CASSEGTGNTDTQYF
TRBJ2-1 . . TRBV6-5 TGTGCCAGCAGTTACTACAGGTACAATGAGCAGTTCTTC CASSYYRYNEQFF
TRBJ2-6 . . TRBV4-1 TGCGCCAGCAGCCAAGAAGGACTCACGAGGACTGGGGCCAACGTCCTGACTTTC CASSQEGLTRTGANVLTF
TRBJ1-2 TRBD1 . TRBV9 TGTGCCAGCAACCGGGACAGGGGAGACTATGGCTACACCTTC CASNRDRGDYGYTF
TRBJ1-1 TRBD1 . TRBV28 TGTGCCAGCAGTCCCCTTGACAGGGGTAACACTGAAGCTTTCTTT CASSPLDRGNTEAFF
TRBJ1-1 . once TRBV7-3 TGTGCCAGCAGCCTAGGCTTAGGCACTGAAGCTTTCTTT CASSLGLGTEAFF
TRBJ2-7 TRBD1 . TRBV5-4 TGTGCCAGCAGCTTGGGACAGGGGACCGAGCAGTACTTC CASSLGQGTEQYF
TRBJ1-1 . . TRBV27 TGTGCCAGCAGTTTGCCTCAACTGCTTGTAAGCGGGCTGGCTTTCTTT CASSLPQLLVSGLAFF
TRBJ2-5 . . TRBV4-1 TGCGCCAGCAGCCAAAGTGGAGTTTCGGAGACCCAGTACTTC CASSQSGVSETQYF
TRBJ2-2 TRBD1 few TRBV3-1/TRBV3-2 TGTGCCAGCAGCCGGGGGACAGGGGTAGGAACCGGGGAGCTGTTTTTT CASSRGTGVGTGELFF
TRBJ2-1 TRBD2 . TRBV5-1 TGCGCCAGCAGCCCCCTAGCGGGGCACAATGAGCAGTTCTTC CASSPLAGHNEQFF
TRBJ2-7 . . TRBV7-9 TGTGCCAGCAGCCTACAGGACGGCTACGAGCAGTACTTC CASSLQDGYEQYF
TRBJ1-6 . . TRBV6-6 TGTGCCAGCAGTCCCACGGACAAGAGCTCCTATAATTCACCCCTCCACTTT CASSPTDKSSYNSPLHF
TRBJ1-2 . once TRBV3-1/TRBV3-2 TGTGCCAGCAGCGCTCCCCCACCCGGGTTGGGTGGCTACACCTTC CASSAPPPGLGGYTF
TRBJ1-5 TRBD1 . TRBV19 TGTGCCGCATACACTTACACTTGGGACAGGGCGGCGCCCCAGCATTTT CAAYTYTWDRAAPQHF
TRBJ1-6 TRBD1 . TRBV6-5 TGTGCCAGCAGTTACTCAGGGACAGAAAATTCACCCCTCCACTTT CASSYSGTENSPLHF
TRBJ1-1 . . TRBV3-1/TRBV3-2 TGTGCCAGCAGCCGAACAGGGCCAACTGAAGCTTTCTTT CASSRTGPTEAFF
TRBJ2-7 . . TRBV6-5 TGTGCCCTCTCCGGCTACGAGCAGTACTTC CALSGYEQYF